Following are 15 T cell receptor beta chains from one sample sequenced in a study of response to subunit inactivated influenza vaccine. In TCRdb, the RT-PCR reads were re-called with MiXCR into one record per CDR3 protein. The data contain 710,000 or so distinct CDR3 sequences, about 15% of them singletons. The sequencing used PBMCs from blood, collected 11 to 12 days after vaccination. The receptor source for this set is a man aged 45 to 65 who received an inactivated influenza vaccine.

The sample holds a few counts of this clonotype. J is TRBJ2-7 and V is TRBV20-1; 9 positions agree with TRBD1. Germline CDR1 DFQATT, CDR2 SNEGSKA (reference sequence). Trimming took 5 bases from V and 4 from J; bases not matched to a gene: 3. The CDR3 runs to 12 residues. The DNA of the CDR3 is TGCAGTGCTCCTGGACAGGGGTACGAGCAGTACTTC. This encodes CSAPGQGYEQYF.

The rearrangement links TRBV6-2 or TRBV6-3 to TRBJ2-1, with 8 bases matching TRBD2. CDR3 length: 18 amino acids. Looked up from germline, CDR1 is MNHEY and CDR2 is SVGEGT. V trimming: 0 bases; J trimming: 4 bases; junction bases outside the gene matches: 11. The CDR3 nucleotides read TGTGCCAGCAGTTACTCGATAGGGCTAGCGGGTTTATACAATGAGCAGTTCTTC. Translated, it gives CASSYSIGLAGLYNEQFF.

This clonotype was detected ten times or more. V usage is TRBV13 and J usage is TRBJ2-3, with 12 positions matching TRBD2. This CDR3 is 18 amino acids long. J lost 4 bases, V lost 3 bases, and 11 bases had no gene match. Germline lookup yields CDR1 PRHDT and CDR2 FYEKMQ (reference sequence). CDR3 sequence (DNA): TGTGCCAGCAGCTTGGCCAAATATGGACTAGCGGGGTCAGATACGCAGTATTTT. Translation: CASSLAKYGLAGSDTQYF.

This clonotype occurred a few times. This chain joins TRBV19 and TRBJ2-3; D unresolved. V shed 8 bases and J shed 4 bases, with 19 bases lying between them. The germline V gene has CDR1 LNHDA and CDR2 SQIVND (reference sequence). The CDR3 has 15 residues. The CDR3 bases are TGTGCCAGTGCCTTGGGGATTGGGCCCCCAGATACGCAGTATTTT. Encoded protein: CASALGIGPPDTQYF. Based on the CDR3 plus reference TRBV19 and TRBJ2-3, the full variable domain is DGGITQSPKYLFRKEGQNVTLSCEQNLNHDAMYWYRQDPGQGLRLIYYSQIVNDFQKGDIAEGYSVSREKKESFPLTVTSAQKNPTAFYLCASALGIGPPDTQYFGPGTRLTVL.

This chain links TRBV5-6 with TRBJ1-3, with unresolved D. V was clipped by 0 bases and J by 2 bases, with 6 bases between them. The CDR3 is 14 residues long. Germline loops: CDR1 SGHDT, CDR2 YYEEEE. The CDR3 sequence: CASSLVSAGNTIYF. DNA of the CDR3: TGTGCCAGCAGCTTGGTTTCCGCTGGAAACACCATATATTTT.

This clonotype was observed a handful of times. The chain recombines TRBV9 with TRBJ2-5; D is perhaps TRBD2 (6 bases). Germline values: CDR1 SGDLS, CDR2 YYNGEE. Trimming removed 0 bases at V and 7 bases at J, with 16 bases between. This CDR3 is built from 15 residues. The CDR3 region is CASSVDPFQEGTQYF. CDR3 nucleotide sequence: TGTGCCAGCAGCGTAGACCCCTTCCAGGAGGGGACCCAGTACTTC.

This chain uses TRBV27 with TRBJ2-1; weak D call: TRBD1 (5 bases). The V gene lost 6 bases and the J gene lost 4 bases, with 13 bases spanning the gap. The CDR3 is 14 amino acids. Per germline, CDR1 MNHEY and CDR2 SMNVEV (reference sequence). The CDR3 is CASRGLVGYNEQFF. CDR3 sequence (DNA): TGTGCCAGCAGGGGGCTAGTGGGGTACAATGAGCAGTTCTTC.

The J gene is TRBJ2-7, the V gene TRBV27; maybe TRBD1 (5 bases). V was pared by 1 base and J by 2 bases, with 15 bases between. Germline CDR1 and CDR2: MNHEY and SMNVEV (reference sequence). CDR3 length equals 16 residues. The chain's CDR3 is CASSLLSAGYPYEQYF. The CDR3 bases are TGTGCCAGCAGTTTATTGTCGGCAGGGTATCCCTACGAGCAGTACTTC.

The gene calls are TRBV5-4 and TRBJ2-6; possible D gene TRBD1, 5 bases. Trimming took 5 bases from V and 2 from J, leaving 17 bases between them. This CDR3 region has 17 residues. Per germline, CDR1 SGHNT and CDR2 YYREEE (reference sequence). CDR3 sequence (DNA): TGTGCCAGCAGACAACCAGGGCGGAGCACTGGGGCCAACGTCCTGACTTTC. Protein product: CASRQPGRSTGANVLTF.

This clonotype was picked up a small number of times. The chain couples TRBV20-1 to TRBJ1-2; the D gene is possibly TRBD1 (6 bases). CDR3 length: 14 residues. Trimming shortened V by 5 bases and J by 3 bases, and 16 bases separated the two germline ends. Germline V gene sequence: CDR1 DFQATT, CDR2 SNEGSKA (reference sequence). The CDR3 DNA is TGCAGTGCTTCTTATTACAGGGAAGACTATGGCTACACCTTC. Protein: CSASYYREDYGYTF.

This clonotype was seen a few times. The chain uses TRBV4-3 and TRBJ2-2, with TRBD1 matching 7 bases. CDR3 length: 16 residues. Losses at the gene ends were 0 bases for V and 6 bases for J; bases not matched to a gene: 7. The germline CDR1 and CDR2 sequences are LGHNA and YSLEER. The CDR3 spells CASSQESGQRAGELFF. The CDR3 DNA reads TGCGCCAGCAGCCAAGAGTCGGGACAGCGAGCCGGGGAGCTGTTTTTT.

This clonotype occurred a few times. The V gene is TRBV6-1, the J gene TRBJ1-4; 7 bases line up with TRBD1. The CDR3 consists of 17 residues. V lost 1 base, J lost 0 bases, and 5 bases stayed unmatched. From germline, CDR1 is MNHNS and CDR2 SASEGT. The DNA for the CDR3 is TGTGCCAGCAGTGAAGACAGGGGCCGAGCAACTAATGAAAAACTGTTTTTT. Amino acid sequence: CASSEDRGRATNEKLFF.

This chain connects TRBV7-3 to TRBJ2-3; 8 nucleotides line up with TRBD2. J lost 6 bases, V lost 8 bases, and 10 bases had no gene match. This CDR3 is 14 amino acids long. Germline V lookup: CDR1 SGHTA, CDR2 FQGTGA. The CDR3 loop reads CASGAGGPGDTQYF. The CDR3 nucleotides are TGTGCCAGCGGGGCGGGAGGCCCCGGCGATACGCAGTATTTT.

In its sample, this clonotype was seen many times. The CDR3 DNA reads TGCAGCGGGGGGGGCAATGAGCAGTTCTTC. Protein product: CSGGGNEQFF. The J gene is TRBJ2-1, the V gene TRBV29-1; 7 positions agree with TRBD2. After removal of 7 bases from V and 6 bases from J, the junction contained 0 bases not matched to a gene. Germline values: CDR1 SQVTM, CDR2 ANQGSEA. The CDR3 length is 10 residues.

The sample holds many counts of this clonotype. V and J are TRBV18 and TRBJ2-2; tentatively, D is TRBD1 or TRBD2 (5 bases each). The CDR3 loop spans 15 amino acids. Trimming shortened V by 2 bases and J by 4 bases, and 11 bases separated the two germline ends. Germline V CDR1 and CDR2: KGHSH, LQKENI. The CDR3 region is CASSPGTIATGELFF. CDR3 bases: TGTGCCAGCTCACCAGGGACGATCGCCACCGGGGAGCTGTTTTTT.